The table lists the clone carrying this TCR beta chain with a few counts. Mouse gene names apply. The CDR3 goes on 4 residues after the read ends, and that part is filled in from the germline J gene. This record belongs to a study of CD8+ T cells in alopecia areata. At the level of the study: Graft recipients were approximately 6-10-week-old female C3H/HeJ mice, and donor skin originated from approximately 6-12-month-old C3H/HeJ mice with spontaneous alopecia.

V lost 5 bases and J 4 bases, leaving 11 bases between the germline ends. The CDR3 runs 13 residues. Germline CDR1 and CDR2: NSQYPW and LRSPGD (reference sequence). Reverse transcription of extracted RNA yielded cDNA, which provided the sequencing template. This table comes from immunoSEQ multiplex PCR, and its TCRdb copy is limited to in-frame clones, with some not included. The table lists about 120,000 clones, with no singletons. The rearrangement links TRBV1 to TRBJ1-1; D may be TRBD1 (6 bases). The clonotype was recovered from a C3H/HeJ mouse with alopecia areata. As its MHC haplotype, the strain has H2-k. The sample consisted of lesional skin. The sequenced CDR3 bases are TGCACCTGCAGTTACGACAGGAGCACA. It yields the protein CTCSYDRST. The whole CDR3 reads CTCSYDRSTEVFF.